The 15 T cell receptor beta chains presented below share a single source sample, sequenced in a study of T cell repertoires in cytomegalovirus infection. Their recognized antigens are unknown. In TCRdb, the reads were re-called with MiXCR into one record per CDR3 protein. The table has roughly 46,000 distinct CDR3 sequences, 20% to 25% seen once; the top ten hold approximately 17%. The source material was PBMCs, sequenced either directly or after in vitro stimulation (not recorded which). These receptors all stem from a human donor in good health (CMV status not recorded). Some clones in this sample may be carry-over from other donors' samples.

This clonotype came up a few times. V and J are TRBV20-1 and TRBJ2-5; 15 bases line up with TRBD2. CDR1 DFQATT and CDR2 SNEGSKA come from the germline V gene (reference sequence). The CDR3 sequence is 14 residues long. V dropped 5 bases and J dropped 5; count of bases not matched to a gene: 3. The DNA of the CDR3 is TGCAGTGCTGGGGGGACTAGCGGGGGGGAGACCCAGTACTTC. As protein: CSAGGTSGGETQYF.

This clonotype has only a few counts. This chain links TRBV5-4 with TRBJ1-2; D uncertain. The germline V gene encodes CDR1 SGHNT and CDR2 YYREEE (reference sequence). Trimming pared 5 bases from V and 5 bases from J, leaving 10 bases between. This CDR3 spans 12 amino acids. The CDR3 coding sequence is TGTGCCAGCAGTTATGGACTGTATGGCTACACCTTC. Protein: CASSYGLYGYTF. Variable domain in full (rest from reference TRBV5-4 and TRBJ1-2): ETGVTQSPTHLIKTRGQQVTLRCSSQSGHNTVSWYQQALGQGPQFIFQYYREEENGRGNFPPRFSGLQFPNYSSELNVNALELDDSALYLCASSYGLYGYTFGSGTRLTVV.

This clonotype showed up many times. This sequence joins TRBV5-1 and TRBJ2-7; D gene uncertain. Trimming removed 0 bases from V and 3 bases from J, with 10 bases in between. CDR3 length: 14 residues. Germline CDR1 SGHRS, CDR2 YFSETQ. Here the CDR3 reads CASSLAVDLYEQYF. In nucleotides, the CDR3 is TGCGCCAGCAGCTTGGCCGTAGATCTCTACGAGCAGTACTTC.

In this sample, this clonotype turned up many times. V and J are TRBV7-2 and TRBJ1-1; a possible D gene is TRBD1 (6 bases). There are 14 residues in the CDR3. Germline V gene data show CDR1 as SGHTA and CDR2 as FQGNSA. Between the trimmed V and J ends, which lost 5 bases and 5 bases, there was a span of 15 bases. CDR3 amino acids: CASSPTGIRTEAFF. Here the CDR3 DNA reads TGTGCCAGCAGCCCTACAGGGATTAGGACTGAAGCTTTCTTT.

This clonotype was observed many times. The chain is built from TRBV11-2 and TRBJ2-1; D call uncertain. V dropped 6 bases and J dropped 7 bases, with 7 bases sitting between them. The CDR3 is 11 amino acids. Germline loops: CDR1 SGHAT, CDR2 FQNNGV. This chain's CDR3 is CASRARNEQFF. CDR3 bases: TGTGCCAGCAGGGCGCGAAATGAGCAGTTCTTC.

In its sample, this clonotype was seen many times. The rearrangement links TRBV6-1 to TRBJ2-7; D may be TRBD1 or TRBD2 (6 bases each). Per germline, CDR1 MNHNS and CDR2 SASEGT. CDR3 length: 15 residues. V was shortened by 7 bases and J by 6 bases, with 22 bases between the two germline ends. In DNA form, the CDR3 reads TGTGCCAGCACTCGGTGGGTGCAACAGGGAGGCGAGCAGTACTTC. Encoded protein: CASTRWVQQGGEQYF.

The V call is TRBV24-1, the J call TRBJ2-1; tentatively, D is TRBD2 (5 bases). The CDR3 spans 13 residues. Deletions cut 3 bases from V and 8 bases from J, with 10 bases between. Per germline, CDR1 KGHDR and CDR2 SFDVKD. The CDR3 sequence is CATSDTEGDEQFF. In DNA form, the CDR3 reads TGTGCCACCAGTGATACAGAGGGTGATGAGCAGTTCTTC.

The genes are TRBV7-2 and TRBJ2-3; possibly TRBD1 for D (5 bases). This CDR3 has 11 amino acids. V shed 8 bases and J shed 3 bases, with 6 bases lying between them. In germline, CDR1 is SGHTA, CDR2 FQGNSA. CDR3 residues: CASRQTDTQYF. The CDR3 DNA reads as TGTGCCAGCCGACAGACAGATACGCAGTATTTT.

This clonotype was seen a few times. The chain links TRBV5-4 to TRBJ2-1; D perhaps matches TRBD2 (7 bases). This CDR3 spans 15 amino acids. Trimming stripped 4 bases from V and 9 bases from J, with 20 bases between. The germline CDR1 and CDR2 sequences are SGHNT and YYREEE (reference sequence). CDR3 protein: CASSLPAGDKGEQFF. For the CDR3, the DNA is TGTGCCAGCAGCCTCCCGGCGGGGGACAAGGGTGAGCAGTTCTTC.

V and J are TRBV3-1 and TRBJ2-1; 9 bases are a match to TRBD2. The germline V gene encodes CDR1 LGHDT and CDR2 YNNKEL (reference sequence). Trimming at V came to 0 bases and at J to 0 bases, leaving 9 bases not matched to a gene. The CDR3 is 19 amino acids. The CDR3 nucleotides are TGTGCCAGCAGCCAAGATGAGGAGCTAGCGGGAAGCTCCTACAATGAGCAGTTCTTC. Its protein is CASSQDEELAGSSYNEQFF.

V is TRBV28 and J is TRBJ1-2; a possible D gene is TRBD1 (6 bases). The V gene lost 4 bases and the J gene lost 2 bases, with 26 bases spanning the gap. The CDR3 length is 19 residues. Germline V CDR1 and CDR2: MDHEN, SYDVKM. CDR3 nucleotide sequence: TGTGCCAGCAGTTACTCCCGAGGACAGAAAGGGCTCCTGAACTATGGCTACACCTTC. Translating gives CASSYSRGQKGLLNYGYTF.

The chain is built from TRBV18 and TRBJ2-7; 8 bases are a match to TRBD1. Germline-derived CDR1 and CDR2 are KGHSH and LQKENI. CDR3 length: 13 amino acids. Trimming at V came to 2 bases and at J to 10 bases, leaving 7 bases not matched to a gene. The CDR3 region is CASSPEDRDPQYF. CDR3 DNA: TGTGCCAGCTCACCAGAGGACAGGGACCCTCAGTACTTC.

This clonotype has only a few counts. The chain has TRBV19 and TRBJ1-5; D is perhaps TRBD1 (5 bases). The CDR3 is 14 residues long. Germline V gene sequence: CDR1 LNHDA, CDR2 SQIVND (reference sequence). V was cut by 7 bases and J by 5 bases, with 15 bases left in between. In nucleotides, the CDR3 is TGTGCCAGTAAGCGGGGGGGGAAGGATCAGCCCCAGCATTTT. Translation: CASKRGGKDQPQHF.

The chain carries TRBV29-1 and TRBJ2-7; the D gene could be TRBD1 or TRBD2 (5 bases each). V lost 3 bases and J 2 bases, leaving 11 bases between the germline ends. CDR3 size: 13 residues. The germline V gene has CDR1 SQVTM and CDR2 ANQGSEA. The CDR3 here is CSVEGDGTYEQYF. CDR3 in DNA: TGCAGCGTTGAGGGGGACGGAACCTACGAGCAGTACTTC.

This clonotype appeared a few times. The genes are TRBV15 and TRBJ2-7; no clear D gene. V was trimmed by 0 bases and J by 0 bases, leaving 9 bases between them. The CDR3 runs 15 residues. From germline, CDR1 is LNHNV and CDR2 YYDKDF (reference sequence). CDR3 DNA: TGTGCCACCAGCAGAGATAGTGCCCGCTCCTACGAGCAGTACTTC. This sequence encodes CATSRDSARSYEQYF.